This T cell receptor (beta chain) is drawn from a study of blood T cell repertoires in COVID-19 (TCRdb year 2020). For context, the study as a whole: Collaborator samples came from the United States, Italy and Spain and covered acute and convalescent phases of COVID-19. The prospective study material was composed of cDNA or gDNA derived from T cells, B-cell-depleted T cells, or PBMCs. The dataset comprised deeply sampled blood TCRbeta repertoires from subjects exposed to, actively infected with, or recovered from COVID-19. The repertoires were released in a freely available public database meant as a resource for research on the immune response to SARS-CoV-2. Samples came from the ongoing ImmuneRACE study (first 160 participants) plus 1,254 subjects from 6 global collaborators. Sample metadata almost always included a de-identified subject ID, COVID-19 status, age in years and sex. HLA class I and class II types, where available, came from metadata supplied by the sample provider rather than from assay-based typing.

To note about this clone: There is no known antigen for this receptor. Qualities for individual bases were not recorded, and no much larger clone is one base off.

General conclusions and limits of the study: Clinical and demographic metadata were provided uncurated, with the amount varying by source and participant.

The collaborating institutions used their own protocols to collect whole blood in K2EDTA tubes. Collaborator samples were shipped for TCRbeta analysis as frozen whole blood, isolated PBMCs, or DNA extracted from either sample type. TCRbeta CDR3 regions were amplified from genomic DNA by means of the immunoSEQ Assay, a bias-controlled multiplex PCR. Concerning the study's data processing: The number of nucleated cells in each sample was estimated by amplification of reference gene primers within the assay. To quantify the absolute abundance of each unique TCRbeta CDR3 rearrangement, sequence reads were collapsed and filtered. For each sample, productive Simpson clonality was calculated as the square root of Simpson's diversity index over productive rearrangements. The table was pulled from immuneACCESS by TCRdb, which kept in-frame rearrangements only. Such tables lose some clones; where checked, under half of the loss comes from unresolved V genes, and the rest has no known cause. The DNA was the basis for D and trimming; V, J and clone size are from that table. This sample is represented by around 180,000 clones; roughly four fifths of them were singletons. More than 4.5% of the sample comes from the top ten.

CDR3 length: 20 amino acids, cysteine to phenylalanine. Of all the DNA, just the CDR3 is kept, 60 bases in frame from base 1. Trimming at the junction amounts to 0 bases on V and 5 bases on J, and the germline ends lie 28 bases apart. CDR1 and CDR2 are read off the germline V gene as SGHTA and FQGNSA. The sequence derives from a woman aged 25 to 39 with acute or convalescent COVID-19. Here the chain combines TRBV7-2 and TRBJ1-1; the D region possibly corresponds to TRBD1 (5 bases align). Sequencing was carried out using peripheral blood. The CDR3 reads as follows: CASSLAGGARSDVEWTEAFF. The sequence in DNA is TGTGCCAGCAGCTTAGCTGGAGGGGCCCGCAGTGATGTCGAATGGACTGAAGCTTTCTTT.